This T cell receptor beta chain was captured by sequencing in a study of blood T cells in healthy people across ages. General study results and limits: A greater number of naive CD4+ cells and higher diversity distinguished long-lived donors from aged donors. Getting older went along with TCR beta diversity per million T cells dropping roughly linearly.

The CDR3 runs to 14 residues. V was clipped by 6 bases and J by 2 bases; unmatched bases: 6. Together with a sample-barcoded 5' primer, a J-beta primer mix was included in a second PCR lasting roughly 6 to 12 cycles. Each cDNA molecule was tagged by a template-switch adaptor that had 12 random nucleotides. TCRdb called the 5' RACE reads again in MiXCR, with one record for every CDR3 protein. This sample has more than 1 million distinct CDR3 sequences; under 45% occur once, and the top ten carry approximately 19%. Each individual donor underwent a draw of 8.5 to 10 milliliters of peripheral blood. About this clonotype: The antigen is unknown.

Input material: blood. This clonotype originated in a woman aged 55-70 years in good health. This chain joins TRBV12-3 or TRBV12-4 and TRBJ2-7, with 8 bases fitting TRBD1. CDR3 residues: CASSETGAPYEQYF. Here the CDR3 DNA reads TGTGCCAGCAGCGAGACAGGGGCCCCCTACGAGCAGTACTTC.